Below are 6 T cell receptor beta chains sequenced from a single sample in a study of cytomegalovirus exposure and HLA in healthy donors. TCRdb keeps only in-frame clones here, not all; method: immunoSEQ multiplex PCR. Among about 360,000 clones listed, more than 80% were seen once. Specimen: PBMCs. The receptors shown here come from a woman aged 18 to 35 in good health and CMV-seronegative.

This clone was counted between two and nine times. The chain has TRBV2 and TRBJ2-7, with 8 bases that match TRBD2. Germline V gene sequence: CDR1 SNHLY, CDR2 FYNNEI. V shed 4 bases and J 5 bases; nucleotides not matched to a gene: 1. CDR3 length: 12 residues. Here the CDR3 DNA reads TGTGCCAGCAGTGTCGGGAGGGACGAGCAGTACTTC. As protein: CASSVGRDEQYF.

The chain combines TRBV15 with TRBJ2-7; 7 bases are shared with TRBD2. The CDR3 extends over 15 amino acids. Germline-derived CDR1 and CDR2 are LNHNV and YYDKDF (reference sequence). With V trimmed by 0 bases and J by 7 bases, 9 bases remained unmatched. The CDR3 protein is CATSRDKITGGEQYF. The CDR3 DNA reads as TGTGCCACCAGCAGAGATAAAATCACCGGGGGGGAGCAGTACTTC.

This chain links TRBV7-9 with TRBJ1-1; D is uncertain. Trimming took off 4 bases at V and 5 bases at J, with 14 bases between the two ends. Germline loops: CDR1 SEHNR, CDR2 FQNEAQ (reference sequence). This CDR3 contains 14 residues. In DNA form, the CDR3 reads TGTGCCAGCAGCTGGCGCGGGGAGGGTACTGAAGCTTTCTTT. It yields the protein CASSWRGEGTEAFF.

The chain couples TRBV19 to TRBJ2-7, with 9 bases fitting TRBD2. J gave up 0 bases and V 3 bases, and 3 bases lay outside the gene matches. In germline, CDR1 is LNHDA, CDR2 SQIVND (reference sequence). The CDR3 runs 15 residues. In nucleotides, the CDR3 is TGTGCCAGTAGTATTCTAGCGGGGTACTCCTACGAGCAGTACTTC. Residues: CASSILAGYSYEQYF.

This clone was recorded only once. This chain uses TRBV7-2 with TRBJ2-7; a possible D gene is TRBD1 (6 bases). Trimming took off 6 bases at V and 1 base at J, with 13 bases between the two ends. Germline V lookup: CDR1 SGHTA, CDR2 FQGNSA. The CDR3 runs 14 residues. CDR3 sequence reads: CASRQGFGSYEQYF. CDR3 nucleotides: TGTGCCAGCAGACAGGGCTTTGGTTCCTACGAGCAGTACTTC.

This chain joins TRBV18 and TRBJ2-6; 7 nucleotides agree with TRBD1. CDR3 length equals 16 residues. The germline gives CDR1 KGHSH, CDR2 LQKENI. After removal of 2 bases from V and 4 bases from J, the junction contained 5 bases not matched to a gene. The DNA of the CDR3 is TGTGCCAGCTCACCAGAGACAGGGTCCGGGGCCAACGTCCTGACTTTC. Its protein product is CASSPETGSGANVLTF.